A single sample gave rise to the 18 T cell receptor beta chains below, sequenced in a study of blood T cell repertoires in COVID-19. Generated by immunoSEQ multiplex PCR, the TCRdb table keeps only in-frame clones and is missing some. There are 90,000 to 130,000 clones in the sample; over 80% occur only once, and less than 5% lies in the top ten. The sample consisted of peripheral blood. These receptor sequences come from a woman aged 70 to 79 with acute or convalescent COVID-19.

V is TRBV28 and J is TRBJ2-5, with D possibly being TRBD1 (5 bases). This CDR3 contains 12 residues. With 5 bases removed from V and 7 bases from J, the gap between germline ends came to 11 bases. From germline, CDR1 is MDHEN and CDR2 SYDVKM. The CDR3 spells CASSGATSTQYF. CDR3 in DNA: TGTGCCAGCAGTGGGGCTACATCGACCCAGTACTTC.

The V and J genes are TRBV27 and TRBJ1-6, with D possibly TRBD1 on 5 matching bases. Germline CDR1 reads MNHEY; CDR2 reads SMNVEV (reference sequence). V was clipped by 2 bases and J by 0 bases, with 8 bases between them. CDR3 length equals 16 residues. CDR3 sequence reads: CASSLRGFSYNSPLHF. CDR3 DNA: TGTGCCAGCAGTTTACGGGGGTTCTCCTATAATTCACCCCTCCACTTT.

The chain recombines TRBV9 with TRBJ2-1; 14 nucleotides agree with TRBD2. Unmatched junction bases numbered 7, after V lost 2 bases and J lost 0 bases. There are 19 residues in the CDR3. The germline V gene encodes CDR1 SGDLS and CDR2 YYNGEE. Written as DNA, the CDR3 is TGTGCCAGCAGCGTTGACGGACTAGCGGGGGGCCGCTCCTACAATGAGCAGTTCTTC. It encodes CASSVDGLAGGRSYNEQFF.

The rearrangement joins TRBV5-6 to TRBJ2-1; 10 bases map to TRBD2. The CDR3 is 17 residues long. Germline assignment: CDR1 SGHDT and CDR2 YYEEEE. With 7 bases clipped from V and 0 bases from J, the junction kept 10 bases outside the gene matches. CDR3 in DNA: TGTGCCAGCCTAGCTAGCGGGAGAAGAGGCTCCTACAATGAGCAGTTCTTC. Translating gives CASLASGRRGSYNEQFF.

The rearrangement links TRBV4-2 to TRBJ1-1; D is uncertain. This CDR3 is 15 amino acids long. Germline lookup yields CDR1 LGHNA and CDR2 YNFKEQ. The V end lost 4 bases, the J end lost 11 bases, and 23 bases lay between the germline ends. The CDR3 reads CASSPSRGGRSYAFF. The CDR3 region has the DNA TGTGCCAGCAGCCCGAGTAGAGGTGGAAGGTCTTACGCTTTCTTT.

This rearrangement joins TRBV3-1 (or the pseudogene TRBV3-2) to TRBJ2-3, with 8 bases identical to TRBD1. CDR1 is LGHDT and CDR2 is YNNKEL in the germline V gene (reference sequence). CDR3 length equals 15 residues. The trim removed 5 bases at V and 3 bases at J, leaving 7 bases unmatched. In DNA form, the CDR3 reads TGTGCCAGCAGCTCCCGGGACAGGTCTACAGATACGCAGTATTTT. Translated, it gives CASSSRDRSTDTQYF.

This clone was seen a single time. The chain joins TRBV18 to TRBJ2-2; TRBD1 might be the D (6 bases). The germline V gene has CDR1 KGHSH and CDR2 LQKENI. Between the trimmed V and J ends, which lost 4 bases and 2 bases, there was a span of 8 bases. The CDR3 totals 14 residues. The CDR3 loop reads CASSQQGNTGELFF. The CDR3 DNA is TGTGCCAGCTCACAACAGGGAAACACCGGGGAGCTGTTTTTT.

The CDR3 region is CAWSAQDSSYEQYF. CDR3 DNA: TGTGCCTGGAGTGCGCAGGATTCTTCCTACGAGCAGTACTTC. The rearrangement uses TRBV30 and TRBJ2-7; D is unclear. Per the germline V gene, CDR1 is GTSNPN and CDR2 is SVGIG (reference sequence). The CDR3 consists of 14 residues. The V end was cut by 1 base, the J end by 1 base, with 11 bases between.

This clone was counted only a few times. The rearrangement links TRBV29-1 to TRBJ1-4; D perhaps matches TRBD1 (5 bases). The CDR3 is made up of 15 amino acids. V lost 7 bases and J 1 base, leaving 16 bases between the germline ends. Germline CDR1 reads SQVTM; CDR2 reads ANQGSEA. The CDR3 nucleotides read TGCAGCGCCTGGGGAACGACAGAAACTAATGAAAAACTGTTTTTT. Translating gives CSAWGTTETNEKLFF.

As DNA, the CDR3 is TGTGCCAGCAGCCCGGCCCAGAGCGGGGGTACTTGGACCCAGTACTTC. It yields the protein CASSPAQSGGTWTQYF. The V call is TRBV4-2, the J call TRBJ2-5, with TRBD2 matching over 8 bases. The CDR3 covers 16 residues. Germline-derived CDR1 and CDR2 are LGHNA and YNFKEQ. The V segment lost 4 bases and the J segment 7 bases; nucleotides outside the gene matches: 14.

This chain links TRBV2 with TRBJ1-5; 9 nucleotides line up with TRBD1. This CDR3 is built from 15 residues. The V gene's germline CDR1 is SNHLY and CDR2 FYNNEI. The ends lost 4 bases at V and 6 bases at J; junction bases unmatched: 7. The CDR3 DNA reads as TGTGCCAGCAGTGCCTGGGACAGGGAAGGTCAGCCCCAGCATTTT. As protein: CASSAWDREGQPQHF. Drawing the rest from reference TRBV2 and TRBJ1-5, the complete variable domain is EPEVTQTPSHQVTQMGQEVILRCVPISNHLYFYWYRQILGQKVEFLVSFYNNEISEKSEIFDDQFSVERPDGSNFTLKIRSTKLEDSAMYFCASSAWDREGQPQHFGDGTRLSIL.

This clone came up once. The CDR3 loop reads CASSEALDRPPYGYTF. DNA for the CDR3: TGTGCCAGCAGTGAAGCCCTGGACAGGCCACCCTATGGCTACACCTTC. V is TRBV6-1 and J is TRBJ1-2; 7 bases map to TRBD1. The CDR3 has 16 amino acids. J gave up 4 bases and V 0 bases, and 8 bases lay outside the gene matches. Germline V gene data show CDR1 as MNHNS and CDR2 as SASEGT.

V and J are TRBV5-8 and TRBJ1-2, with no clear D. V gave up 2 bases and J gave up 5 bases, with 16 bases separating them. Per the germline V gene, CDR1 is SGHTS and CDR2 is YDEGEE. The CDR3 is 15 residues long. The DNA for the CDR3 is TGTGCCAGCAGCTTTTCGAGGGCGAGGAGATATGGCTACACCTTC. Its translation: CASSFSRARRYGYTF. Supplemented by reference TRBV5-8 and TRBJ1-2, the full variable domain reads EAGVTQSPTHLIKTRGQQATLRCSPISGHTSVYWYQQALGLGLQFLLWYDEGEERNRGNFPPRFSGRQFPNYSSELNVNALELEDSALYLCASSFSRARRYGYTFGSGTRLTVV.

The CDR3 nucleotides are TGTGCCAGCAGTTACTTCCTAGCGGAGACCGGGGAGCTGTTTTTT. Translated: CASSYFLAETGELFF. The chain recombines TRBV6-5 with TRBJ2-2; TRBD2 matches at 7 bases. Looked up from germline, CDR1 is MNHEY and CDR2 is SVGAGI. The CDR3 totals 15 residues. V was clipped by 1 base and J by 5 bases; unmatched bases: 4.

This clone was counted once. This chain joins TRBV6-2 or TRBV6-3 and TRBJ2-7, with a tentative D call TRBD2 (5 bases). The germline V gene has CDR1 MNHEY and CDR2 SVGEGT. Trimming shortened V by 2 bases and J by 4 bases, and 6 bases separated the two germline ends. This CDR3 is 12 amino acids long. Here the CDR3 DNA reads TGTGCCAGCAGTTACGAGGGATACGAGCAGTACGTC. It is translated as CASSYEGYEQYV.

The V and J genes are TRBV4-2 and TRBJ2-1; D gene ambiguous. Germline V lookup: CDR1 LGHNA, CDR2 YNFKEQ. The CDR3 is 15 amino acids. Deletions cut 4 bases from V and 5 bases from J, with 15 bases between. For the CDR3, the DNA is TGTGCCAGCAGCCCTTTTCAAGACGGAGACAATGAGCAGTTCTTC. It is translated as CASSPFQDGDNEQFF.

A single count supports this clone. V gene TRBV7-9 combines with J gene TRBJ1-2; D remains unclear. The CDR3 consists of 12 residues. Trimming removed 0 bases from V and 8 bases from J, with 7 bases in between. CDR1 is SEHNR, CDR2 FQNEAQ, per germline (reference sequence). The CDR3, as DNA: TGTGCCAGCAGCTTAGCGTCGAGGGGCTACACCTTC. This codes for CASSLASRGYTF.

A word on this clone: A read error may account for a junction end that differs from germline. The V call is TRBV28, the J call TRBJ1-1; TRBD1 aligns across 11 bases. Germline loops: CDR1 MDHEN, CDR2 SYDVKM. CDR3 size: 12 residues. CDR3 DNA sequence: TGTGCCAGCAGGACCCCGGGACAGGGGGAAAGATTT. Translation gives CASRTPGQGERF. The variable domain in full, completed from reference TRBV28 and TRBJ1-1, reads DVKVTQSSRYLVKRTGEKVFLECVQDMDHENMFWYRQDPGLGLRLIYFSYDVKMKEKGDIPEGYSVSREKKERFSLILESASTNQTSMYLCASRTPGQGERFGQGTRLTVV.